A selection of T cell receptor beta chains follows, all from one sample in a study of control samples from healthy donors and cancer patients. Repertoires were generated with immunoSEQ multiplex PCR, while TCRdb's copy carries only in-frame clones and drops some. The data hold about 77,000 clones, with around 92% observed a single time. What was sequenced was blood. The receptors were sampled from a woman aged 60-75 years in good health. CDR3s include the opening cysteine and the closing phenylalanine or tryptophan. The order of the fields is clone size, D gene, V gene, J gene, CDR3 DNA, CDR3 protein. The D gene is left open where the match is weak. Clone size appears in some rows only: once, few, many, or a class for an expanded clone.

-	-	TRBV28	TRBJ2-1	TGTGCCAGCAGTCTTCCGGGCTCCTACAATGAGCAGTTCTTC	CASSLPGSYNEQFF
-	-	TRBV28	TRBJ1-6	TGTGCCAGCAGTCCAACCGGGACATTTCCTAATTCACCCCTCCACTTT	CASSPTGTFPNSPLHF
-	-	TRBV2	TRBJ2-7	TGTGCCAGCAGGGAGAGGGGCATATACGAGCAGTACTTC	CASRERGIYEQYF
once	TRBD2	TRBV28	TRBJ2-7	TGTGCCAGCAGCTACAGACTAGCGGGAGGGCGGGGGTACGAGCAGTACTTC	CASSYRLAGGRGYEQYF
-	TRBD1	TRBV10-3	TRBJ2-3	TGTGCCATGAAACAGGGGGACACAGATACGCAGTATTTT	CAMKQGDTDTQYF
-	-	TRBV4-3	TRBJ1-2	TGCGCCAGCAGCCAAGGCGGGGGGGCAGGGGGCTACACCTTC	CASSQGGGAGGYTF
-	TRBD2	TRBV29-1	TRBJ2-5	TGCAGTTGTAGCGGGGGAAGCACTCAAGAGACCCAGTACTTC	CSCSGGSTQETQYF
once	-	TRBV30	TRBJ2-1	TGTGCCTGGAGAGTAGGGGACGCCTACAATGAGCAGTTCTTC	CAWRVGDAYNEQFF
-	-	TRBV7-3	TRBJ2-1	TGTGCCAGCAGCTTAAGTAATGGGAATGAGCAGTTCTTC	CASSLSNGNEQFF
-	TRBD2	TRBV6-5	TRBJ2-1	TGTGCCAGCAGGTTGTGGGAGGGAAACAATGAGCAGTTCTTC	CASRLWEGNNEQFF
-	-	TRBV6-5	TRBJ2-3	TGTGCCAGCAGTTACCAGGGACACAACACAGATACGCAGTATTTT	CASSYQGHNTDTQYF
-	-	TRBV2	TRBJ2-3	TGTGCCAGCAATCCTACTAGCCATAACACAGATACGCAGTATTTT	CASNPTSHNTDTQYF
-	-	TRBV27	TRBJ2-3	TGTGCCAGCTCTTGGGCAGGACCCACAGATACGCAGTATTTT	CASSWAGPTDTQYF
-	TRBD1	TRBV18	TRBJ1-4	TGTGCCAGCTCTCAGGACAGGGGTCATGAAAAACTGTTTTTT	CASSQDRGHEKLFF
-	-	TRBV13	TRBJ1-2	TGTGCCAGCAGCCTTACACTTACCATAGACATACCATATGGCTACACCTTC	CASSLTLTIDIPYGYTF
-	-	TRBV2	TRBJ2-1	TGTGCCAGCAGTGAAGAGGGAACTAGAAACAATGAGCAGTTCTTC	CASSEEGTRNNEQFF
-	TRBD1	TRBV10-1	TRBJ2-7	TGCGCCAGCAGTGAGTCCGGGACAGATATGCAGTACTTC	CASSESGTDMQYF
-	TRBD2	TRBV15	TRBJ2-1	TGTGCCACCAGCAGAGCTAGCGGGAGGTCGGGTGAGCAGTTCTTC	CATSRASGRSGEQFF
-	-	TRBV28	TRBJ1-2	TGTGCCATTACCGACCAGCAGGGTAGCCACTACACCTTC	CAITDQQGSHYTF
-	TRBD1	TRBV29-1	TRBJ1-1	TGCAGCGTTGCCCCAGGGGGATGGACTGAAGCTTTCTTT	CSVAPGGWTEAFF
-	TRBD2	TRBV5-4	TRBJ2-7	TGTGCCAGCAGCTTGTCTAGCGGGAGATACGAGCAGTACTTC	CASSLSSGRYEQYF
-	TRBD2	TRBV27	TRBJ2-7	TGTGCCAGCAGGCGACTAGCGCGAAACTACGAGCAGTACTTC	CASRRLARNYEQYF
-	-	TRBV19	TRBJ1-2	TGTGCCAGTAGTATTGGTGGCGGAACCAACTATGGCTACACCTTC	CASSIGGGTNYGYTF
-	TRBD1	TRBV11-2	TRBJ2-7	TGTGCCAGCAGCTTTCGGACAGGGGGCAACTACGAGCAGTACTTC	CASSFRTGGNYEQYF
-	TRBD2	TRBV9	TRBJ2-7	TGTGCCAGCAGCGGTAGCGGGGCGAACTACGAGCAGTACTTC	CASSGSGANYEQYF
-	-	TRBV7-2	TRBJ1-5	TGTGCCAGCAGCCGGGACGGAGCCAGCAATCAGCCCCAGCATTTT	CASSRDGASNQPQHF
-	-	TRBV4-1	TRBJ1-1	TGCGCCAGCAGCCAAGAGAGAGGGAGGACTGAAGCTTTCTTT	CASSQERGRTEAFF
once	TRBD2	TRBV4-1	TRBJ2-1	TGCGCCAGCAGCCAACGACTAGCGGGAGAGATGAATGAGCAGTTCTTC	CASSQRLAGEMNEQFF
few	-	TRBV5-6	TRBJ2-7	TGTGCCAGCAGCTTGACCTCCTACGAGCAGTACTTC	CASSLTSYEQYF
-	-	TRBV19	TRBJ1-4	TGTGCCAGTGACGCTGGGGGGCTCAGGAATGAAAAACTGTTTTTT	CASDAGGLRNEKLFF
-	TRBD1	TRBV28	TRBJ2-7	TGTGCCAGCAGTTCCCCGACAGGGGGCCTCTACGAGCAGTACTTC	CASSSPTGGLYEQYF
-	TRBD1	TRBV28	TRBJ2-7	TGTGCCAGCAGGATTCGGACAGGGAGCGACGAGCAGTACTTC	CASRIRTGSDEQYF
-	TRBD1	TRBV7-9	TRBJ1-2	TGTGCCAGCAGCTCGGTGGGGACAGGGAAAGGCTACACCTTC	CASSSVGTGKGYTF
-	-	TRBV12-3/TRBV12-4	TRBJ1-2	TGTGCCAGCAGTCGCCAAGACTATGGCTACACCTTC	CASSRQDYGYTF
-	-	TRBV7-8	TRBJ1-3	TGTGCCAGCAGCCCCGACTCTGGAAACACCATATATTTT	CASSPDSGNTIYF
-	TRBD1	TRBV2	TRBJ1-2	TGTGCCAGCAGTGAAGCGACCGGTACAGGGGGAGGCTACACCTTC	CASSEATGTGGGYTF
-	TRBD1	TRBV27	TRBJ1-1	TGTGCCAGCAGTAGACAGGGAGGCGACACTGAAGCTTTCTTT	CASSRQGGDTEAFF
-	-	TRBV28	TRBJ1-2	TGTGCCAGCAGTTTCGAAGCTAGAGGCTACACCTTC	CASSFEARGYTF
-	-	TRBV5-1	TRBJ2-7	TGCGCCAGCAGCTTGGCCGGGACCCCCTACGAGCAGTACTTC	CASSLAGTPYEQYF
-	-	TRBV28	TRBJ2-1	TGTGCCAGCGGAGTAACGGTCGCATACAATGAGCAGTTCTTC	CASGVTVAYNEQFF
-	-	TRBV7-3	TRBJ2-3	TGTGCCAGCAGCTTTGGGACCGTAGGTGATACGCAGTATTTT	CASSFGTVGDTQYF
once	-	TRBV7-9	TRBJ2-5	TGTGCCAGCAGCTTGGGCTTCGAGACCCAGTACTTC	CASSLGFETQYF
-	-	TRBV30	TRBJ2-2	TGTGCCTGGAATCTGAATGGCGAGCTGTTTTTT	CAWNLNGELFF
-	-	TRBV19	TRBJ1-2	TGTGCCAGTAGTACCCCTCGGACATTAATTAACTATGGCTACACCTTC	CASSTPRTLINYGYTF
-	-	TRBV28	TRBJ2-3	TGTGCCAGCAGGACCACACCAGATACGCAGTATTTT	CASRTTPDTQYF
-	-	TRBV27	TRBJ1-1	TGTGCCAGCAGTTTATCGTTGGTAAACACTGAAGCTTTCTTT	CASSLSLVNTEAFF
-	TRBD2	TRBV5-1	TRBJ2-2	TGCGCCTCCTCCGGGACTAGCGGGAGAGGCCGGGAGCTGTTTTTT	CASSGTSGRGRELFF
-	-	TRBV18	TRBJ2-1	TGTGCCAGCTCACCTCGGGCGGGAAGCTCCTACAATGAGCAGTTCTTC	CASSPRAGSSYNEQFF
once	-	TRBV7-9	TRBJ1-5	TGTGCCAGCAGCTTCTCGGCAGGGATGGAGAATCAGCCCCAGCATTTT	CASSFSAGMENQPQHF
-	TRBD1	TRBV14	TRBJ2-7	TGTGCCAGCAGCCAGCGAAAGACAGGGTTGGAGCAGTACTTC	CASSQRKTGLEQYF
-	-	TRBV19	TRBJ2-1	TGTGCCAGTAGTAAGCTTGCTAGTAGGGGCGGCTACAATGAGCAGTTCTTC	CASSKLASRGGYNEQFF
-	TRBD1	TRBV7-9	TRBJ1-5	TGTGCCAGCAGCTTAACAGGGGGCGGGCAGCCCCAGCATTTT	CASSLTGGGQPQHF